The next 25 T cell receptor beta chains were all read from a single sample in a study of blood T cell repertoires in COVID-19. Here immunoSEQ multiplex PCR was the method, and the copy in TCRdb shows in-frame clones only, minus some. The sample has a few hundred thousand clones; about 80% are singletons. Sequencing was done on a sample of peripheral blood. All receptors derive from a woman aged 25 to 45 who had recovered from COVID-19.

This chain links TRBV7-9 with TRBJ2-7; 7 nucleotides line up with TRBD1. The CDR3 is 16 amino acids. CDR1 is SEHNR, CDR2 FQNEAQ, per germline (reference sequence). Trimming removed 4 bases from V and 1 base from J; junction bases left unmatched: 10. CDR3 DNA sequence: TGTGCCAGCAGCTCTTCCCGACAGGGCCCTTCCTACGAGCAGTACTTC. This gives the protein CASSSSRQGPSYEQYF.

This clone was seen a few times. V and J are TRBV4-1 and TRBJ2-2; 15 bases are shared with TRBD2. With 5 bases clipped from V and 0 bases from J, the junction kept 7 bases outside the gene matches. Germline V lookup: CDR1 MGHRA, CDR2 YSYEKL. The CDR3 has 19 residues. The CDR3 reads CASSFGGLAGGPNTGELFF. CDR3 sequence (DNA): TGCGCCAGCAGCTTTGGTGGACTAGCGGGAGGGCCGAACACCGGGGAGCTGTTTTTT.

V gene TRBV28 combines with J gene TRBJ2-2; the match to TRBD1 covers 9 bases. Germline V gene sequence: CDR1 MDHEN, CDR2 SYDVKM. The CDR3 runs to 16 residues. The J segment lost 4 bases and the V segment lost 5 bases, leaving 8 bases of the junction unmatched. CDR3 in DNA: TGTGCCAGCAGTCCCGGGACAGGGAGAGGCACCGGGGAGCTGTTTTTT. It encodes CASSPGTGRGTGELFF.

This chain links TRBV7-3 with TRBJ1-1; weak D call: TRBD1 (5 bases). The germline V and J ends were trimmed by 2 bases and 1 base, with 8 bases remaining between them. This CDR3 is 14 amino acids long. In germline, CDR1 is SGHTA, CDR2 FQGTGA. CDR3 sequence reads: CASSLLGGNTEAFF. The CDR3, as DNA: TGTGCCAGCAGCTTATTGGGGGGGAACACTGAAGCTTTCTTT.

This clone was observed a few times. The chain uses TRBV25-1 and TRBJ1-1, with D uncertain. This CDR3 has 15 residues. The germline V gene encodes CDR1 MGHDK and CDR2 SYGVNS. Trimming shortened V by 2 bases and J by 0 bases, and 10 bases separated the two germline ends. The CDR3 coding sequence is TGTGCCAGCAGTGAAGTTCCCTCCCTGAACACTGAAGCTTTCTTT. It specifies CASSEVPSLNTEAFF.

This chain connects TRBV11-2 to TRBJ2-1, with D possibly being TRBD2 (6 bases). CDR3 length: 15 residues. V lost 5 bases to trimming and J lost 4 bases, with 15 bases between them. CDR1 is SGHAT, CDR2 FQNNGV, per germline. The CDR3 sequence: CASSPRGTKYNEQFF. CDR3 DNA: TGTGCCAGCAGCCCCCGCGGGACGAAGTACAATGAGCAGTTCTTC.

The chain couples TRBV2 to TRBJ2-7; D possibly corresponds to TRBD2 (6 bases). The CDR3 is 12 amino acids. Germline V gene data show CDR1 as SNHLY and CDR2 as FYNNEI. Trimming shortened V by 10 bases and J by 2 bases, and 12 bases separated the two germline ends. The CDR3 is CATGGSAYEQYF. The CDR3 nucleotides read TGTGCCACTGGAGGGAGCGCCTACGAGCAGTACTTC.

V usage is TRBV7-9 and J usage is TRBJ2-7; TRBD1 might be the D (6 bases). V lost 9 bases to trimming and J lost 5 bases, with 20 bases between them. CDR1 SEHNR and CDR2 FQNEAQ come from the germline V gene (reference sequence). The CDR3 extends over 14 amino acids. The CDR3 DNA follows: TGTGCCAGTGACCCGGGACAAAAGACGGACGAGCAGTACTTC. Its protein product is CASDPGQKTDEQYF. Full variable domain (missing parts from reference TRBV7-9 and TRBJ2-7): DTGVSQNPRHKITKRGQNVTFRCDPISEHNRLYWYRQTLGQGPEFLTYFQNEAQLEKSRLLSDRFSAERPKGSFSTLEIQRTEQGDSAMYLCASDPGQKTDEQYFGPGTRLTVT.

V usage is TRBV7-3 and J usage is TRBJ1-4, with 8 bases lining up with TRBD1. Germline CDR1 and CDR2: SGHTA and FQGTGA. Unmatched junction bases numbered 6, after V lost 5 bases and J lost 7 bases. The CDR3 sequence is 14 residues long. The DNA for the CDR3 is TGTGCCAGCAGCCCCCTGGACAGGGCTGAAAAACTGTTTTTT. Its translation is CASSPLDRAEKLFF.

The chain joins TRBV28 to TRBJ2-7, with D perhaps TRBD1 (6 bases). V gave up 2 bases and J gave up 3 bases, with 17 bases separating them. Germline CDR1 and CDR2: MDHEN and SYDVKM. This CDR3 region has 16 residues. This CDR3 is CASSLGDIPSYYEQYF. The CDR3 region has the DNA TGTGCCAGCAGTTTAGGGGACATACCCTCCTACTACGAGCAGTACTTC.

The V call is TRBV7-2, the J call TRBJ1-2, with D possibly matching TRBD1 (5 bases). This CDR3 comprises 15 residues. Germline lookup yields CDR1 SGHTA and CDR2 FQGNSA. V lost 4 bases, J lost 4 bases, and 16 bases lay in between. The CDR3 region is CASSSRGWGGYGYTF. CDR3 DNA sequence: TGTGCCAGCAGCTCCCGGGGATGGGGGGGCTATGGCTACACCTTC.

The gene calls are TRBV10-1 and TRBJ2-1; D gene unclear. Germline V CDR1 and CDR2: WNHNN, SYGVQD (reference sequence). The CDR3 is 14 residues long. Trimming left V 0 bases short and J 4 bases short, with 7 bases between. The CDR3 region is CASSESAQYNEQFF. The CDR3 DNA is TGCGCCAGCAGTGAGTCAGCACAGTACAATGAGCAGTTCTTC.

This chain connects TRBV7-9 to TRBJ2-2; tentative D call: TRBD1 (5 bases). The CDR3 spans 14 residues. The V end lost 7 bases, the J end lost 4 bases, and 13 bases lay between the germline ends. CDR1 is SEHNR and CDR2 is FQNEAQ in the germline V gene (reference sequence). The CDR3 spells CASILGPPTGELFF. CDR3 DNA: TGTGCCAGCATCCTGGGGCCGCCCACCGGGGAGCTGTTTTTT. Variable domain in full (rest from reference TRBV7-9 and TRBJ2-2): DTGVSQNPRHKITKRGQNVTFRCDPISEHNRLYWYRQTLGQGPEFLTYFQNEAQLEKSRLLSDRFSAERPKGSFSTLEIQRTEQGDSAMYLCASILGPPTGELFFGEGSRLTVL.

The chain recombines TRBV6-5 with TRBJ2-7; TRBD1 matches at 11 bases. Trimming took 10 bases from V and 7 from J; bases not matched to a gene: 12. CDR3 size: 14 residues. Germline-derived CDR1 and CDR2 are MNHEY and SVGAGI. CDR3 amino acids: CAIGTGGGPWEQYF. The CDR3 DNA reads TGTGCCATCGGGACAGGGGGGGGCCCTTGGGAGCAGTACTTC.

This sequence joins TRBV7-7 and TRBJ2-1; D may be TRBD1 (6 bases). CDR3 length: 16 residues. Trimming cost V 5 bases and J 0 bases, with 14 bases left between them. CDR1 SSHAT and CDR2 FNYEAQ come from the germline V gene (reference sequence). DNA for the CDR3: TGTGCCAGCAGCCCAGGGACACCTAGCTCCTACAATGAGCAGTTCTTC. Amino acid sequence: CASSPGTPSSYNEQFF.

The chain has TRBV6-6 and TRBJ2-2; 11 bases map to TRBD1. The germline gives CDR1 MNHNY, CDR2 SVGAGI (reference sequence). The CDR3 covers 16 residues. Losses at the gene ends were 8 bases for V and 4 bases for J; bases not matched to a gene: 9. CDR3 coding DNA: TGTGCCAGCGCGCGGGACAGGGGGTTGGCCACCGGGGAGCTGTTTTTT. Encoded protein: CASARDRGLATGELFF.

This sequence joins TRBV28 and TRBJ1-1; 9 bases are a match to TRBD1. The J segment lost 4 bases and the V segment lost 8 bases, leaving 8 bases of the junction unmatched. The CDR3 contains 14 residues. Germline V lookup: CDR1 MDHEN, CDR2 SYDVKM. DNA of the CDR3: TGTGCCAGCCTTACCGGACAGGGGACCACTGAAGCTTTCTTT. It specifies CASLTGQGTTEAFF.

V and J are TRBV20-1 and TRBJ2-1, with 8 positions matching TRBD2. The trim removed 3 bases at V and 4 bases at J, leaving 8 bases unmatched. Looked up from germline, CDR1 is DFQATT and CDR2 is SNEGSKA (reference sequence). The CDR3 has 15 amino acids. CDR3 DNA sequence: TGCAGTGCTAGTATTTCGGGGGGGGTTTACAATGAGCAGTTCTTC. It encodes CSASISGGVYNEQFF.

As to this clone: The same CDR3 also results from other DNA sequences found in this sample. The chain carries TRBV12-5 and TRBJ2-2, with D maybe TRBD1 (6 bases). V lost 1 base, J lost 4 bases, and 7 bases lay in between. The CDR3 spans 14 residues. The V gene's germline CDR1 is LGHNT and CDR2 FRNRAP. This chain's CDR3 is CASGLGGGTGELFF. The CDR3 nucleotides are TGTGCTAGTGGTTTGGGAGGGGGCACCGGGGAGCTGTTTTTT. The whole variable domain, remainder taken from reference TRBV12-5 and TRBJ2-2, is DARVTQTPRHKVTEMGQEVTMRCQPILGHNTVFWYRQTMMQGLELLAYFRNRAPLDDSGMPKDRFSAEMPDATLATLKIQPSEPRDSAVYFCASGLGGGTGELFFGEGSRLTVL.

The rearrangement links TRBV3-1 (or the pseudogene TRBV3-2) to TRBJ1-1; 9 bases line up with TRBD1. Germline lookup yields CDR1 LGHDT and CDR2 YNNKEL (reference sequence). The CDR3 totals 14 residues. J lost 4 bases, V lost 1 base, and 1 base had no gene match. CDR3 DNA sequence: TGTGCCAGCAGCCAAGGGACAGGGGTCACTGAAGCTTTCTTT. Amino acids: CASSQGTGVTEAFF.

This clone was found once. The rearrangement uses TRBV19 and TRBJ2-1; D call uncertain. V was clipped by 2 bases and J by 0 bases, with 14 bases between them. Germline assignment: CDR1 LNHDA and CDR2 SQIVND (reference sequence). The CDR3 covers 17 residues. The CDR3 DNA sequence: TGTGCCAGTAGTATAATCCCCGGCGGTAGCTCCTACAATGAGCAGTTCTTC. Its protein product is CASSIIPGGSSYNEQFF.

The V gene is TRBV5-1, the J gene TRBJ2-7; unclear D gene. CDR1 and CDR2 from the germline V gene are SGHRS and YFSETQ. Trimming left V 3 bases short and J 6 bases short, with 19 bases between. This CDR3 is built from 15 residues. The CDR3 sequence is CASSSTPVRGAEQYF. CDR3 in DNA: TGCGCCAGCAGCTCCACCCCCGTCCGAGGAGCCGAGCAGTACTTC.

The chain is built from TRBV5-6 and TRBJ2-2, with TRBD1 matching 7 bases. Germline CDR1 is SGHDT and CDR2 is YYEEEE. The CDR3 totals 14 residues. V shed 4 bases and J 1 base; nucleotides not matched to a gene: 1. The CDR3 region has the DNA TGTGCCAGCAGCCGGACAGGGAACACCGGGGAGCTGTTTTTT. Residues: CASSRTGNTGELFF.

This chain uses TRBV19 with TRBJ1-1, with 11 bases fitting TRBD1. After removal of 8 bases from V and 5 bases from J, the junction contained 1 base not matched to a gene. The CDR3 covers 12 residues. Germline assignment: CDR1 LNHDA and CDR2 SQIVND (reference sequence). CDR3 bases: TGTGCCAGTGGGACAGGGGGAACTGAAGCTTTCTTT. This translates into CASGTGGTEAFF.

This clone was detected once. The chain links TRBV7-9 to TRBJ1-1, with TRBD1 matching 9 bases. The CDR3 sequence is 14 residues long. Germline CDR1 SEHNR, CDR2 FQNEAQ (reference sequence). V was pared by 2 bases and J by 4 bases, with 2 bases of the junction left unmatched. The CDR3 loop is CASSLQQGATEAFF. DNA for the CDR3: TGTGCCAGCAGCTTACAACAGGGGGCCACTGAAGCTTTCTTT.